These T cell receptor beta chains were read from a single sample in a study of blood T cell repertoires in COVID-19. Produced via immunoSEQ multiplex PCR; TCRdb's table is partial and in-frame only. Here the sample spans fewer than 250,000 clones, 86% being singletons. The specimen sequenced was PBMCs or T cells enriched from blood (not recorded which). These receptors all come from a woman aged 40-49 years with acute COVID-19. CDR3s include the opening cysteine and the closing phenylalanine or tryptophan. D genes are given only for firm matches. Only some rows state a clone size, as once, few, many or a class for expanded clones.

TGTGCCAGTAGTCGAGGAGGAAGCAATCAGCCCCAGCATTTT	CASSRGGSNQPQHF	.	TRBJ1-5	.	TRBV19
TGCGCCAGCAGCCCCGAAACAGCCGGGGAGCTGTTTTTT	CASSPETAGELFF	.	TRBJ2-2	.	TRBV5-1
TGTGCCAGCAGCATGGGACAGAATCACTATGGCTACACCTTC	CASSMGQNHYGYTF	TRBD1	TRBJ1-2	.	TRBV5-6
TGTGCCAGCAGCCCCGGGACAGGGGGCCATCGCGAGCAGTACTTC	CASSPGTGGHREQYF	TRBD1	TRBJ2-7	.	TRBV2
TGTGCCAGTAGACAGGGTCTTAGTGAGCAGTTCTTC	CASRQGLSEQFF	.	TRBJ2-1	.	TRBV19
TGCAGTGCTAGTGGGGAGGACCCACCTGGGGGCTACACCTTC	CSASGEDPPGGYTF	.	TRBJ1-2	.	TRBV20-1
TGCGCCAGCAGCTTGGCGCAGGGTCCACCCTACGAGCAGTACTTC	CASSLAQGPPYEQYF	.	TRBJ2-7	.	TRBV5-1
TGTGCCAGTAGCATGCAACACCTTCGGGGCAATCAGCCCCAGCATTTT	CASSMQHLRGNQPQHF	.	TRBJ1-5	.	TRBV19
TGTGCCAGCCGGTCTGCGGACATTGGGAGGACTGAAGCTTTCTTT	CASRSADIGRTEAFF	.	TRBJ1-1	.	TRBV28
TGTGCCAGTACTGGGGGCTGGAACACTGAAGCTTTCTTT	CASTGGWNTEAFF	.	TRBJ1-1	.	TRBV19
TGCGCCAGCAGCTTGGCCGGTATGAACACTGAAGCTTTCTTT	CASSLAGMNTEAFF	.	TRBJ1-1	.	TRBV5-1
TGTGCCAGCAGTCGGAGGTTAGAAGAGACCCAGTACTTC	CASSRRLEETQYF	.	TRBJ2-5	.	TRBV6-2/TRBV6-3
TGTGCCAGCAGCACACAGGGGGCGAGGCGAGAGACCCAGTACTTC	CASSTQGARRETQYF	TRBD1	TRBJ2-5	.	TRBV11-3
TGTGCCAGCATCGAGGCCTATGGCTACACCTTC	CASIEAYGYTF	.	TRBJ1-2	.	TRBV2
TGTGCCACCAGTGATTTGCAAGCCATTCAGTACTTC	CATSDLQAIQYF	.	TRBJ2-4	.	TRBV24-1
TGTGCCAGCAGCCAAGAGAAAGTAGCGGGCCTTTCCTACGAGCAGTACTTC	CASSQEKVAGLSYEQYF	TRBD2	TRBJ2-7	.	TRBV3-1/TRBV3-2
TGTGCCAGCAGCGCCCCTAGGGGGAAATCCTACAATGAGCAGTTCTTC	CASSAPRGKSYNEQFF	.	TRBJ2-1	.	TRBV27
TGTGCCAGCAGCTTGGTATCCAGGGGGTACACCGGGGAGCTGTTTTTT	CASSLVSRGYTGELFF	TRBD1	TRBJ2-2	.	TRBV7-6
TGTGCCAGCGCAAACAGCATTTCCAATTCACCCCTCCACTTT	CASANSISNSPLHF	.	TRBJ1-6	once	TRBV3-1/TRBV3-2
TGTGCCACCAGCAGACCCGCGGGGGTTTTAGAGACCCAGTACTTC	CATSRPAGVLETQYF	TRBD2	TRBJ2-5	.	TRBV15
TGTGCCAGCAGCCCGCAGGGAACGTTGATGGATGGCTACACCTTC	CASSPQGTLMDGYTF	.	TRBJ1-2	.	TRBV7-2
TGTGCCAGCAGCCTCTACAGCTCCTATAATTCACCCCTCCACTTT	CASSLYSSYNSPLHF	.	TRBJ1-6	.	TRBV28
TGTGCCAGCAGTCGCGCCGGTGCCTCTGGGGCCAACGTCCTGACTTTC	CASSRAGASGANVLTF	.	TRBJ2-6	once	TRBV28
TGTGCCAGCTCATCAAACGACAGGGCCTCTGGGGCCAACGTCCTGACTTTC	CASSSNDRASGANVLTF	TRBD1	TRBJ2-6	once	TRBV18
TGTGCCTGGAGTGTGCCTAGGGGGAACAGCTCCTACGAGCAGTACTTC	CAWSVPRGNSSYEQYF	.	TRBJ2-7	.	TRBV30
TGTGCCAGCAGACTTTCGACAGGGAGACCCCAGCATTTT	CASRLSTGRPQHF	TRBD1	TRBJ1-5	.	TRBV28
TGCGCCAGCAGCTTTTCCCGTGCTAGCGGGCAAAGCACAGATACGCAGTATTTT	CASSFSRASGQSTDTQYF	TRBD2	TRBJ2-3	.	TRBV5-1
TGTGCCAGCAGCACCCAAGGGAGCTCCTACAATGAGCAGTTCTTC	CASSTQGSSYNEQFF	.	TRBJ2-1	many	TRBV9
TGCGCCAGCAGCCAATTGACCGGGTATGGCTACACCTTC	CASSQLTGYGYTF	.	TRBJ1-2	few	TRBV4-1
TGTGCCTGGAGTGCAGGGCCCGCCAACGTCCTGACTTTC	CAWSAGPANVLTF	.	TRBJ2-6	few	TRBV30
TGTGCCAGTAGTATTTCCGGGACAGGGGGCCGGGACTATGGCTACACCTTC	CASSISGTGGRDYGYTF	TRBD1	TRBJ1-2	.	TRBV19
TGTGCCAGCAGTATGGGACAGCGCAATCAGCCCCAGCATTTT	CASSMGQRNQPQHF	TRBD1	TRBJ1-5	.	TRBV27
TGTGCCAGCAGCTTAGATCAGACTAGCGGGAGGGGAGGCAATGAGCAGTTCTTC	CASSLDQTSGRGGNEQFF	TRBD2	TRBJ2-1	.	TRBV11-3
TGTGCCAGCAGTTACTCGGGACAGGGGGCGGCTGAAGCTTTCTTT	CASSYSGQGAAEAFF	TRBD1	TRBJ1-1	.	TRBV6-6
TGTGCCAGCAGTGTGTCGAGCGGGAGACTCCGGGAGACCCAGTACTTC	CASSVSSGRLRETQYF	TRBD2	TRBJ2-5	.	TRBV6-1
TGTGCCAGCAGCCAGGGACAGGGCACAAGCACCATATATTTT	CASSQGQGTSTIYF	TRBD1	TRBJ1-3	.	TRBV3-1/TRBV3-2
TGTGCCAGCAGTCGGAGGGAAACTGAGCAGTTCTTC	CASSRRETEQFF	.	TRBJ2-1	few	TRBV6-5
TGTGCCAGCAGTACGGCGGGAACGCACACCATATATTTT	CASSTAGTHTIYF	.	TRBJ1-3	.	TRBV28
TGTGCCAGTAGTATATCGGAGGGGGCCCCTGGCTACACCTTC	CASSISEGAPGYTF	TRBD1	TRBJ1-2	many	TRBV19